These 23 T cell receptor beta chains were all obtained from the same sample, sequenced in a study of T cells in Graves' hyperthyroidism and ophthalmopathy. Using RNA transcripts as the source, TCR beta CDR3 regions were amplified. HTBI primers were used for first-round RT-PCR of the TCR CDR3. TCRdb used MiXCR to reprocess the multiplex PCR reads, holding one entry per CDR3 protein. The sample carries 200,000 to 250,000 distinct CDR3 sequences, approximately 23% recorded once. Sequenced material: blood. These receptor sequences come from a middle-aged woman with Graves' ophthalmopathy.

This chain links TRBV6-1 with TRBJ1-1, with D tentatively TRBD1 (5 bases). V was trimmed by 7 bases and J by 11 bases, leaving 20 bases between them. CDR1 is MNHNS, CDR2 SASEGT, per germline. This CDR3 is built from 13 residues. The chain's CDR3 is CASTSGARWLAFF. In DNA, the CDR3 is TGTGCCAGCACCTCCGGGGCGAGGTGGTTGGCTTTCTTT.

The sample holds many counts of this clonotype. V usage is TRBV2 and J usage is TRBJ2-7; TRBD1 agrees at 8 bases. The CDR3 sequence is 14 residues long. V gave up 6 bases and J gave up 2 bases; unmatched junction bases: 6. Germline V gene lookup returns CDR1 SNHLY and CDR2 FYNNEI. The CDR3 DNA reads TGTGCCAGCAGCGTCGACAGGGGAACCTACGAGCAGTACTTC. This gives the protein CASSVDRGTYEQYF. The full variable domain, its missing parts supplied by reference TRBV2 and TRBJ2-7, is EPEVTQTPSHQVTQMGQEVILRCVPISNHLYFYWYRQILGQKVEFLVSFYNNEISEKSEIFDDQFSVERPDGSNFTLKIRSTKLEDSAMYFCASSVDRGTYEQYFGPGTRLTVT.

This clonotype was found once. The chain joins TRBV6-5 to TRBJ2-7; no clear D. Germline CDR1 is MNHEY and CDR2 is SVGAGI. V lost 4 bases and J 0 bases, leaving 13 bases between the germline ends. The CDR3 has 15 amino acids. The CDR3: CASSWLGGSSYEQYF. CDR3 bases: TGTGCCAGCAGTTGGTTGGGCGGCAGCTCCTACGAGCAGTACTTC.

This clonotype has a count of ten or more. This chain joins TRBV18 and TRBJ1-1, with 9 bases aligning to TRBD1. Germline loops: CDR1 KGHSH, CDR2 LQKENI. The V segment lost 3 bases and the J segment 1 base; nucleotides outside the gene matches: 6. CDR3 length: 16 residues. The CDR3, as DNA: TGTGCCAGCTCACCGGACAGGGGAAGCGGGAACACTGAAGCTTTCTTT. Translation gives CASSPDRGSGNTEAFF.

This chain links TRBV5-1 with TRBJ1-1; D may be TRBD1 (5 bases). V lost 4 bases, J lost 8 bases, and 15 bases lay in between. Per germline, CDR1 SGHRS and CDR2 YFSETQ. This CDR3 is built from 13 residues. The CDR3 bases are TGCGCCAGCAGCCCCTACCGGGACGGGGAAGCTTTCTTT. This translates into CASSPYRDGEAFF.

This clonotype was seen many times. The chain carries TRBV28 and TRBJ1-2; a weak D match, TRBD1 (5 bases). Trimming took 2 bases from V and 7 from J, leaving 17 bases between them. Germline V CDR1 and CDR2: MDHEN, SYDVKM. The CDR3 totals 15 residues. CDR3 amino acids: CASSLTSSGRGGYTF. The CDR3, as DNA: TGTGCCAGCAGTTTAACCTCGTCGGGGCGGGGTGGCTACACCTTC.

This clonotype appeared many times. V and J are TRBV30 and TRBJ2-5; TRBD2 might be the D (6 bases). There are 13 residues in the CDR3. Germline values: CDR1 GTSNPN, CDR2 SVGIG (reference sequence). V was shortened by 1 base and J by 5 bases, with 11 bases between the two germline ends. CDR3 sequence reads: CAWSGGLGETQYF. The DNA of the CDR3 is TGTGCCTGGAGTGGGGGACTGGGGGAGACCCAGTACTTC. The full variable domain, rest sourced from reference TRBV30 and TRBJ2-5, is SQTIHQWPATLVQPVGSPLSLECTVEGTSNPNLYWYRQAAGRGLQLLFYSVGIGQISSEVPQNLSASRPQDRQFILSSKKLLLSDSGFYLCAWSGGLGETQYFGPGTRLLVL.

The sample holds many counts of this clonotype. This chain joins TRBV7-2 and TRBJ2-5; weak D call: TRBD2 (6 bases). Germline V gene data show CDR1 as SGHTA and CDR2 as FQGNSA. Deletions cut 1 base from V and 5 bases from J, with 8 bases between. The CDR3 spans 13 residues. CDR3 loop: CASSLGGVETQYF. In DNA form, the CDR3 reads TGTGCCAGCAGCTTAGGCGGGGTGGAGACCCAGTACTTC.

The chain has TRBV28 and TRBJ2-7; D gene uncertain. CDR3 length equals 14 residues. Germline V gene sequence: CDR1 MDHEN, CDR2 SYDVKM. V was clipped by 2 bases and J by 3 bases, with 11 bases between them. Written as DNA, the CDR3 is TGTGCCAGCAGTTTAATCAGTGGAAACTACGAGCAGTACTTC. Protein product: CASSLISGNYEQYF.

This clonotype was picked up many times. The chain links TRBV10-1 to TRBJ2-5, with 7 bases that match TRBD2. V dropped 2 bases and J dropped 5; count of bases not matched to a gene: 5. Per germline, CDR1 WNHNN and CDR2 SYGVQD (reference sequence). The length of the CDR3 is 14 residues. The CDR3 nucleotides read TGCGCCAGCAGTGAGGGCGGGAGTAAGGAGACCCAGTACTTC. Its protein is CASSEGGSKETQYF.

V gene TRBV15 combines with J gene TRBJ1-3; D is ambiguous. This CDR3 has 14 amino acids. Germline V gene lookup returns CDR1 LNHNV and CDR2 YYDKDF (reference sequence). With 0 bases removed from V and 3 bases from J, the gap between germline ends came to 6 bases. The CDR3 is CATSREGFGNTIYF. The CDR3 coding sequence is TGTGCCACCAGCAGAGAAGGGTTTGGAAACACCATATATTTT.

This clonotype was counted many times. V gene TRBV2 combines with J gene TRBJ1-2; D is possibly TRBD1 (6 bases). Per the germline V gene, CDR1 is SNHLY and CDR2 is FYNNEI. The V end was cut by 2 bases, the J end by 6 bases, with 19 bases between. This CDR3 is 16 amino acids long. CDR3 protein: CASSESPGGRRNGYTF. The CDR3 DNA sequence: TGTGCCAGCAGTGAATCCCCCGGGGGCAGGAGAAATGGCTACACCTTC.

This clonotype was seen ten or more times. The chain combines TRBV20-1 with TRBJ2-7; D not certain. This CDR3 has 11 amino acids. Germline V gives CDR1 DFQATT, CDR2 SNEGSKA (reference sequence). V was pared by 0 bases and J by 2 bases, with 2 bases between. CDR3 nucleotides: TGCAGTGCTAGAGATGCCTACGAGCAGTACTTC. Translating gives CSARDAYEQYF.

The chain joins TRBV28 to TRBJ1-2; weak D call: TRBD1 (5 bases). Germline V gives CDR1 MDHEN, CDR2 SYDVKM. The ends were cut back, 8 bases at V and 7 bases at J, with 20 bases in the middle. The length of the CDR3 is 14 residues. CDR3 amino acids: CASFPGGARSGYTF. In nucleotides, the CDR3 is TGTGCCAGCTTCCCCGGAGGGGCGCGGAGTGGCTACACCTTC.

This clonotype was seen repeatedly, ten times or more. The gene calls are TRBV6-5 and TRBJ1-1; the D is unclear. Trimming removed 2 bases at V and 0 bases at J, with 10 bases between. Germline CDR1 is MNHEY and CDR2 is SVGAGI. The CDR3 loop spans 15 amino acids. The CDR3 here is CASSYGSQLNTEAFF. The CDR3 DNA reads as TGTGCCAGCAGTTACGGCTCCCAGTTGAACACTGAAGCTTTCTTT.

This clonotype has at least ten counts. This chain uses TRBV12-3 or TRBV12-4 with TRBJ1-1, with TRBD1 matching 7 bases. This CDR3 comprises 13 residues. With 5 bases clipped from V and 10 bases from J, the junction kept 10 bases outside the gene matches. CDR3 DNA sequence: TGTGCCAGCAGTAATTACAGGGGCCCGAGAGCTTTCTTT. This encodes CASSNYRGPRAFF.

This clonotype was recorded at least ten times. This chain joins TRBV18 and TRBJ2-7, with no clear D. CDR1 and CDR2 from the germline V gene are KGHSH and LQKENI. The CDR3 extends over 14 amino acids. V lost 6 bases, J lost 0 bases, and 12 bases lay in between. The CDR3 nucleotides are TGTGCCAGCTCCAGAAACCCCTACTCCTACGAGCAGTACTTC. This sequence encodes CASSRNPYSYEQYF.

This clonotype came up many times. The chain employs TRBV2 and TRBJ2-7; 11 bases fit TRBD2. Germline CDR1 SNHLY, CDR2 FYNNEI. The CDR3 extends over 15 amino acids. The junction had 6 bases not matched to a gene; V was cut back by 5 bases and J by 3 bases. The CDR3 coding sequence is TGTGCCAGCAGTTATCCGGGACTAGCGGTCTACGAGCAGTACTTC. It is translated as CASSYPGLAVYEQYF.

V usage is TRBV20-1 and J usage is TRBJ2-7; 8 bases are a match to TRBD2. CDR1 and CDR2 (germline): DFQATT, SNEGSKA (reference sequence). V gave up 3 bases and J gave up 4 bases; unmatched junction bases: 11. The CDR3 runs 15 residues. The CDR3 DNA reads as TGCAGTGCTAGGGGGTCGTCGGCGGGAGGTTACGAGCAGTACTTC. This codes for CSARGSSAGGYEQYF.

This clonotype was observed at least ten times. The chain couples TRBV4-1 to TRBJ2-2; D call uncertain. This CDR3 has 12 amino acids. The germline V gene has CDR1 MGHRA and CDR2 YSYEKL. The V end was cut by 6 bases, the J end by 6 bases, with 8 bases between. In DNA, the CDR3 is TGCGCCAGCAGGCAGATAGCCGGGGAGCTGTTTTTT. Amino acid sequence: CASRQIAGELFF.

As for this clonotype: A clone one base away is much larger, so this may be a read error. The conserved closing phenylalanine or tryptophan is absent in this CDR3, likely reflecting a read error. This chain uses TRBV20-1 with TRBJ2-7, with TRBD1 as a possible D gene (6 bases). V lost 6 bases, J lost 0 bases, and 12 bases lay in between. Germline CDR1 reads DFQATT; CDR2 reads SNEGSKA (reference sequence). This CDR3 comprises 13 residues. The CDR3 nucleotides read TGCAGTGCGACCAGGGACAACTCCTACGAGCAGTACCTC. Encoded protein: CSATRDNSYEQYL.

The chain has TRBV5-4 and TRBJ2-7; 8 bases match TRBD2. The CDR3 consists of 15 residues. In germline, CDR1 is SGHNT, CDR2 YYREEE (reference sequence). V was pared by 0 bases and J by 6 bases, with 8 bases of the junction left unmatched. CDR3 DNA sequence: TGTGCCAGCAGCTTGGACCCGACGGGGGGGAGCGAGCAGTACTTC. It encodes CASSLDPTGGSEQYF. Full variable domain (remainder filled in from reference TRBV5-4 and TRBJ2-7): ETGVTQSPTHLIKTRGQQVTLRCSSQSGHNTVSWYQQALGQGPQFIFQYYREEENGRGNFPPRFSGLQFPNYSSELNVNALELDDSALYLCASSLDPTGGSEQYFGPGTRLTVT.

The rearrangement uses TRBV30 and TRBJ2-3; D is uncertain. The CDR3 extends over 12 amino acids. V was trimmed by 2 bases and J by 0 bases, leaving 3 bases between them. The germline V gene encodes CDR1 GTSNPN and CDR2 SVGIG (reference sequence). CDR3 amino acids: CAWSYSTDTQYF. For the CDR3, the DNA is TGTGCCTGGAGTTATAGCACAGATACGCAGTATTTT.